A selection of T cell receptor beta chains follows, all from one sample in a study of blood T cell repertoires in COVID-19. The method was immunoSEQ multiplex PCR; TCRdb's version includes in-frame clones alone and lacks a portion of them. The data contain just over 300,000 clones, 75% to 90% of them seen just once; the ten biggest clones take up roughly a tenth. Sequenced sample: PBMCs or T cells enriched from blood (not recorded which). The receptors derive from a woman between 40 and 50 years old who had recovered from COVID-19. Each CDR3 is given with its conserved first and last residue. D genes are given only for firm matches. The listing skips clone size in some rows; elsewhere it reads once, few, many or a size class.

V gene	clone size	D gene	J gene	CDR3 DNA	CDR3 protein
TRBV18	.	.	TRBJ1-5	TGTGCCGGCTCACCACCCACAGGAGGCAATCAGCCCCAGCATTTT	CAGSPPTGGNQPQHF
TRBV6-2/TRBV6-3	.	TRBD1	TRBJ2-6	TGTGCCAGCAGTTTTCCTACAGGGGGCCCCTCCTCTGGGGCCAACGTCCTGACTTTC	CASSFPTGGPSSGANVLTF
TRBV27	.	.	TRBJ2-7	TGTGCCAGCAGTTTCATGGGGGGACTTTTTTCCTACGAGCAGTACTTC	CASSFMGGLFSYEQYF
TRBV30	.	.	TRBJ2-5	TGTGCCTGGAGCGGGCTAGCGAGAGAGACCCAGTACTTC	CAWSGLARETQYF
TRBV6-4	.	.	TRBJ1-2	TGTGCCAGCAGTGACTTAGCCGGGACTGGTAGGGATTTGGATGGCTACACCTTC	CASSDLAGTGRDLDGYTF
TRBV19	.	.	TRBJ1-2	TGTGCCAGTATTCCCACAGCCGGTCGTAACTATGGCTACACCTTC	CASIPTAGRNYGYTF
TRBV5-1	.	TRBD1	TRBJ2-7	TGCGCCAGCAGCTTGGAAGGGGGCTTAGGGGAGCAGTACTTC	CASSLEGGLGEQYF
TRBV5-1	.	.	TRBJ1-2	TGCGCCAGCAGCTGGAGTCCCGAAAACTATGGCTACACCTTC	CASSWSPENYGYTF
TRBV9	.	.	TRBJ1-2	TGTGCCAGCAGCGTAGGTTCCCAGGGGTATGGCTACACCTTC	CASSVGSQGYGYTF
TRBV14	.	.	TRBJ1-5	TGTGCCAGCAGTCACGCGGAAGGCAATCAGCCCCAGCATTTT	CASSHAEGNQPQHF
TRBV28	.	TRBD2	TRBJ2-3	TGTGCCAGCAGTTTATCCCGGATTGGCGGGGGGGCCCCGCAGTATTTT	CASSLSRIGGGAPQYF
TRBV7-9	few	.	TRBJ1-6	TGTGCCAGCAGCTTGTCAGGGCCGTATAATTCACCCCTCCACTTT	CASSLSGPYNSPLHF
TRBV19	.	.	TRBJ2-7	TGTGCCAGTAGTACGCAGCGGGACAACGAGCAGTACTTC	CASSTQRDNEQYF
TRBV23-1	.	.	TRBJ2-7	TGCGCCAGCAGTCAGCTGGACAGCCTCTACGAGCAGTACTTC	CASSQLDSLYEQYF
TRBV6-2/TRBV6-3	once	TRBD2	TRBJ2-7	TGTGCCAGCAGTTTCGGGGACTATCGGCAGTACTTC	CASSFGDYRQYF
TRBV4-1	.	TRBD1	TRBJ2-3	TGCGCCAGCACCACTACAGGGGCAGATACGCAGTATTTT	CASTTTGADTQYF
TRBV6-5	.	.	TRBJ2-2	TGTGCCAGCAGTTACTCAGGGGGGGCGAACACCGGGGAGCTGTTTTTT	CASSYSGGANTGELFF
TRBV7-9	.	.	TRBJ1-4	TGTGCCAGCAGCTTAGCGGGTGCAGGTCGGCCGATTGAAAAACTGTTTTTT	CASSLAGAGRPIEKLFF
TRBV9	.	TRBD2	TRBJ2-1	TGTGCCAGCAGCGTCGGGGGGTCCTACAATGAGCAGTTCTTC	CASSVGGSYNEQFF
TRBV12-3/TRBV12-4	.	.	TRBJ2-1	TGTGCCAGCAGTACCCCTAACAATGAGCAGTTCTTC	CASSTPNNEQFF
TRBV5-1	.	.	TRBJ1-1	TGCGCCAGCAGCCCGGCGGGGGGTTCTGAAGCTTTCTTT	CASSPAGGSEAFF
TRBV7-9	.	TRBD1	TRBJ1-1	TGTGCCAGCAGCCCCCGGACAGGGTCGAACTATGGCACTGAAGCTTTCTTT	CASSPRTGSNYGTEAFF
TRBV19	.	.	TRBJ1-5	TGTGCCAGTAGTATCCGCGGAGGTGGCAATCAGCCCCAGCATTTT	CASSIRGGGNQPQHF
TRBV30	.	TRBD1	TRBJ1-5	TGTGCCTGGAGTGTAGACAGGGTGTCGCCCCAGCATTTT	CAWSVDRVSPQHF
TRBV7-8	.	TRBD1	TRBJ1-6	TGTGCCAGCAGCAAGGGACAGGGAAGTTCACCCCTCCACTTT	CASSKGQGSSPLHF
TRBV4-1	.	TRBD1	TRBJ2-7	TGCGCCACCACCCAACTCGGGACAGATAACTCCTACGAGCAGTACTTC	CATTQLGTDNSYEQYF
TRBV29-1	few	TRBD2	TRBJ2-7	TGCAGCGCTGCTTTAGCGGGGCCCTACGAGCAGTACTTC	CSAALAGPYEQYF
TRBV4-2	.	TRBD2	TRBJ2-1	TGTGCCAGCAGCCAAGCCCCGGGACTAGCGGGTTGGGAAAAAGGATCATACAATGAGCAGTTCTTC	CASSQAPGLAGWEKGSYNEQFF
TRBV7-2	.	.	TRBJ2-1	TGTGCCAGCAGCCCCGAGTTCTCCTACAATGAGCAGTTCTTC	CASSPEFSYNEQFF
TRBV19	.	TRBD2	TRBJ2-5	TGTGCCAGTAGTGGGACTAGCGGGGGGTTTGAGACCCAGTACTTC	CASSGTSGGFETQYF
TRBV18	.	TRBD1	TRBJ1-6	TGTGCCAGCTCACCGGACAGGGGAGGGTATTCACCCCTCCACTTT	CASSPDRGGYSPLHF
TRBV7-3	.	TRBD2	TRBJ2-3	TGTGCCAGCAGCTTAGAGCGGGGGGGCCTGGATACGCAGTATTTT	CASSLERGGLDTQYF
TRBV11-2	.	.	TRBJ2-1	TGTGCCAGCGATCTGGGGGATAGCGGACCTCCCTACAATGAGCAGTTCTTC	CASDLGDSGPPYNEQFF
TRBV9	.	TRBD2	TRBJ2-5	TGTGCCAGCAGCGTAGGAGCGGGGGGGCATCCAGAGACCCAGTACTTC	CASSVGAGGHPETQYF
TRBV20-1	.	TRBD2	TRBJ2-7	TGCAGTGCTAGTGGCGGGAGGGCCCTCGGCTACGAGCAGTACTTC	CSASGGRALGYEQYF
TRBV24-1	.	TRBD2	TRBJ2-3	TGTGCCACCAGTGGGGTGGGGAGCCCCGCGACTAGCCGCCCTCCAGATACGCAGTATTTT	CATSGVGSPATSRPPDTQYF
TRBV3-1/TRBV3-2	.	.	TRBJ1-6	TGTGCCAGCACCCTTCAAGGGGCTAATTCACCCCTCCACTTT	CASTLQGANSPLHF
TRBV13	once	.	TRBJ1-2	TGTGCCAGCAGCTCCTTAATAACAGGTCCCGATGGCTACACCTTC	CASSSLITGPDGYTF
TRBV19	.	TRBD2	TRBJ2-5	TGTGCCAGTAGTATAAACCCTTCCGGCGGGAGTCCTGAGACCCAGTACTTC	CASSINPSGGSPETQYF
TRBV10-3	.	TRBD2	TRBJ2-2	TGTGCCATCAGGGCGGGGGCGAACACCGGGGAGCTGTTTTTT	CAIRAGANTGELFF
TRBV12-5	.	.	TRBJ2-7	TGTGCTAGTGGTTTGATGGGGCCCGGTTACGAGCAGTACTTC	CASGLMGPGYEQYF
TRBV6-5	.	.	TRBJ2-1	TGTGCCAGCAGTAAGGACAGCTACAATGAGCAGTTCTTC	CASSKDSYNEQFF
TRBV10-3	.	.	TRBJ1-1	TGTGCCATCCGGGGGGGGGACACTGAAGCTTTCTTT	CAIRGGDTEAFF
TRBV30	.	TRBD1	TRBJ2-7	TGTGCCTGGAATAGGGACAGGGGGTATGAGCAGTACTTC	CAWNRDRGYEQYF
TRBV25-1	.	.	TRBJ1-6	TGTGCCAGCAGTGAAAATTTGGGCAGGGGTAATAATTCACCCCTCCACTTT	CASSENLGRGNNSPLHF
TRBV7-2	.	TRBD1	TRBJ2-7	TGTGCCAGCAACAGACAGGGGCCTTCCTACGAGCAGTACTTC	CASNRQGPSYEQYF
TRBV7-3	.	.	TRBJ2-3	TGTGCCAGCAGCTTGATACGGGAAGATACGCAGTATTTT	CASSLIREDTQYF
TRBV5-6	.	.	TRBJ2-1	TGTGCCAGCATCCCCATGGGGGGACGCTACAATGAGCAGTTCTTC	CASIPMGGRYNEQFF
TRBV25-1	few	.	TRBJ1-4	TGTGCCAGCAGTGAAGAGGGCTCGAGGAACGAAAAACTGTTTTTT	CASSEEGSRNEKLFF
TRBV9	.	.	TRBJ2-7	TGTGCCAGCAGCGGAGCCAAGGAGGGGTCTGTCTCCTACGAGCAGTACTTC	CASSGAKEGSVSYEQYF
TRBV19	.	.	TRBJ1-4	TGTGCCAGTAGTGGACAGTATAATGAAAAACTGTTTTTT	CASSGQYNEKLFF
TRBV19	.	.	TRBJ2-3	TGTGCCAGTAGTATACCAGGGGTGGGCACAGATACGCAGTATTTT	CASSIPGVGTDTQYF
TRBV5-4	.	TRBD1	TRBJ1-1	TGTGCCAGCAGCTGGGGGACAGTCGAAGCTTTCTTT	CASSWGTVEAFF
TRBV7-3	.	TRBD2	TRBJ2-5	TGTGCCAGCGCAGCGGGAGTCAGGGAGACCCAGTACTTC	CASAAGVRETQYF
TRBV28	.	.	TRBJ1-5	TGTGCCAGCAGTTTACCCGGGGAACAGCCCCAGCATTTT	CASSLPGEQPQHF
TRBV2	once	.	TRBJ1-1	TGTGCCAGCAGTGAGGGCCAGTACACTGAAGCTTTCTTT	CASSEGQYTEAFF
TRBV6-6	.	.	TRBJ2-6	TGTGCCAGCAGTCGTGCCCCCCCGGGGGCTGGGGCCAACGTCCTGACTTTC	CASSRAPPGAGANVLTF
TRBV5-5	.	TRBD1	TRBJ2-5	TGTGCCAGCAGCTACCTGACAGGGGCGGTTGAGACCCAGTACTTC	CASSYLTGAVETQYF
TRBV4-3	.	TRBD2	TRBJ2-3	TGCGCCAGCAGCCAAGGGCGTGGCGGGGGGAGAGATACGCAGTATTTT	CASSQGRGGGRDTQYF